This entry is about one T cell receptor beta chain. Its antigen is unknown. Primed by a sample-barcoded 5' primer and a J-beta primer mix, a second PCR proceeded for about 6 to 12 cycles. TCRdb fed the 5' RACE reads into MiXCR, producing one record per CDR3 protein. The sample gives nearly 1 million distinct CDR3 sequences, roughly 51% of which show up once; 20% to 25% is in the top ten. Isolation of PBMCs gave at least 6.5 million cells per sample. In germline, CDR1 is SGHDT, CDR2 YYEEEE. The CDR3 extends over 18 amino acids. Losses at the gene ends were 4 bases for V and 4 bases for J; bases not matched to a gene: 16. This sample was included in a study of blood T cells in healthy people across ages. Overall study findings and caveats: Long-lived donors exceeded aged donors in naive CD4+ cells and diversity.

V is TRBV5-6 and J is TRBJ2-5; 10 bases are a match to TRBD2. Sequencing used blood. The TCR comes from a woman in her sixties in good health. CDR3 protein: CASSPDLIAGGLAETQYF. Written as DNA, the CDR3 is TGTGCCAGCAGCCCGGATCTCATAGCGGGAGGTTTGGCAGAGACCCAGTACTTC. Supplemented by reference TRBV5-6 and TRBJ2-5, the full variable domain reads DAGVTQSPTHLIKTRGQQVTLRCSPKSGHDTVSWYQQALGQGPQFIFQYYEEEERQRGNFPDRFSGHQFPNYSSELNVNALLLGDSALYLCASSPDLIAGGLAETQYFGPGTRLLVL.